This TCR beta chain was captured in a study of shared clonotypes between healthy human individuals. As for the study in general: Each donor's CD8 memory used one plate, CD8 naive two, each CD4 subset three.

CD45RO-negative cells were positively selected for CCR7, leaving out terminally differentiated effector memory CD45RA+ cells. Whole-study results and caveats: In the sorted subsets, rarefaction showed sequencing was incomplete despite large depth. Sequencing depth was predicted to influence how clonotypes are shared among donors.

As regards this clone: Its cognate antigen is unknown.

For each subset, genomic DNA was distributed in equal portions over several immunoSEQ plates. Generated by immunoSEQ multiplex PCR, the TCRdb table keeps only in-frame clones and is missing some. The sample carries around 600,000 clones, roughly 95% recorded once. V was pared by 9 bases and J by 2 bases, with 10 bases between. The germline CDR1 and CDR2 sequences are MNHEY and SMNVEV (reference sequence). CDR3 size: 13 residues. The chain is built from TRBV27 and TRBJ2-2; TRBD1 is a possible D gene (7 bases). Material: naive CD8+ T cells sorted from blood. The clonotype originates from a woman aged 30 to 39 in good health. CDR3: CASQGGNTGELFF. The CDR3 DNA sequence: TGTGCCAGTCAGGGGGGAAACACCGGGGAGCTGTTTTTT.